This paragraph covers one TCR beta chain sequence. The antigen is unknown. Sequenced by immunoSEQ multiplex PCR; TCRdb stores in-frame clones only, minus some. The sample holds over 80,000 clones, around nine tenths seen once. This specimen comes from a study of a mutant IDH1 vaccine in newly diagnosed glioma. The wider study: Males made up about 60% and females roughly 38% of treated patients, whose mean age was roughly 40 years. Earlier care involved radiotherapy, temozolomide, or both, and the majority received both. The study, taken as a whole, reports: Among all patients, vaccine-induced immune responses occurred in roughly 93%.

Time point in this sample: baseline, week 1 (first vaccination visit). Treatment described: pre-vaccination baseline after standard-of-care therapy. New WHO grade 3 or 4 astrocytomas that were IDH1-mutant and ATRX-lost had been found in donors. The starting material was PBMCs, obtained from a glioma patient treated with radiotherapy, temozolomide or both. This clonotype was obtained from a woman in her forties or fifties with glioma.

CDR3 sequence reads: CASSGQGVGTEAFF. The CDR3 bases are TGCGCCAGCAGTGGACAGGGGGTAGGCACTGAAGCTTTCTTT. The genes are TRBV10-1 and TRBJ1-1, with 9 bases aligning to TRBD1. The CDR3 has 14 residues. Germline V gene lookup returns CDR1 WNHNN and CDR2 SYGVQD (reference sequence). With V trimmed by 4 bases and J by 4 bases, 4 bases remained unmatched.